This TCR beta chain was observed in a study of T cell repertoires in aging, cancer and after chemotherapy. Across the whole study: Donor ages fell into six groups from 30 or younger up to 70 or older. Repeat sampling of healthy donors over several months to years showed clear clonal overlap. Millions of TCR reads were in the whole dataset.

TRB rearrangements spanning V, D and J were amplified using mixed TRB-A/B primers. Using its own MiXCR run on the multiplex PCR reads, TCRdb lists one record per CDR3 protein. The table has about 15,000 distinct CDR3 sequences, 50% seen once; the top ten hold about 10%. The template was genomic DNA from peripheral blood, not RNA. Trimming took 6 bases from V and 6 from J; bases not matched to a gene: 12. CDR3 length equals 17 residues. Germline lookup yields CDR1 GTSNPN and CDR2 SVGIG (reference sequence). The source material was blood. V is TRBV30 and J is TRBJ2-1; 15 bases match TRBD2. The TCR sequence derives from a human donor in good health. CDR3 bases: TGTGCCTGCCAACTTATTCGGACTAGCGGGAGGGGCAATGAGCAGTTCTTC. Amino acid sequence: CACQLIRTSGRGNEQFF.